The T cell receptor (beta chain) under discussion was sequenced for a study of blood T cells in healthy people across ages. Overall study: Every two T cells gave about one barcoded beta molecule via template switching. General observations from the study: Naive T cell percentage by flow cytometry tracked strongly with beta diversity. Among T cells, TCR beta diversity per million cells dropped roughly linearly as age rose. Whereas aged donors had fewer naive CD4+ cells, long-lived donors had more of them and higher diversity.

Using a J-beta primer mix together with a sample-barcoded 5' primer, a second PCR was run for about 7 to 12 cycles. TCRdb redid the calling of the 5' RACE reads with MiXCR, one entry per CDR3 protein. The top ten clones hold 30% to 45% of a sample with hundreds of thousands of distinct CDR3 sequences, under 65% of them seen once. For this clonotype: What it binds is not known.

The receptor's source is a man between 60 and 75 years old in good health. Sequencing was performed on blood.

Here the CDR3 DNA reads TGTGCCAGCAGCCAAGCAGGATGGGAGACCCAGTACTTC. Protein product: CASSQAGWETQYF. The chain carries TRBV3-1 and TRBJ2-5; D uncertain. The CDR3 spans 13 residues. CDR1 and CDR2 (germline): LGHDT, YNNKEL (reference sequence). Deletions cut 1 base from V and 5 bases from J, with 8 bases between.